Shown below are 18 T cell receptor beta chains from a single sample sequenced in a study of T cell responses to AZD1222 COVID-19 vaccine. Using immunoSEQ multiplex PCR, the repertoire was profiled, and TCRdb retains in-frame clones only, with some absent. The sample records about 130,000 clones, 85% to 95% being singletons. Sequencing was performed on peripheral blood, taken 28 days after the second AZD1222 dose. The origin of the receptors is an adult who received the AZD1222 COVID-19 vaccine.

The V gene is TRBV5-1, the J gene TRBJ1-1, with 9 bases identical to TRBD1. V trimming: 4 bases; J trimming: 1 base; junction bases outside the gene matches: 2. CDR1 SGHRS and CDR2 YFSETQ come from the germline V gene. The CDR3 loop spans 14 amino acids. CDR3 in DNA: TGCGCCAGCAGCACGGGACAGGGGAACACTGAAGCTTTCTTT. Residues: CASSTGQGNTEAFF. The full variable domain, with the rest looked up from reference TRBV5-1 and TRBJ1-1, is KAGVTQTPRYLIKTRGQQVTLSCSPISGHRSVSWYQQTPGQGLQFLFEYFSETQRNKGNFPGRFSGRQFSNSRSEMNVSTLELGDSALYLCASSTGQGNTEAFFGQGTRLTVV.

The chain uses TRBV6-5 and TRBJ1-6; D uncertain. This CDR3 is 14 amino acids long. The germline V gene encodes CDR1 MNHEY and CDR2 SVGAGI. V was shortened by 4 bases and J by 7 bases, with 11 bases between the two germline ends. Here the CDR3 DNA reads TGTGCCAGCAGTTCGGTCCCTGCGAATTCACCCCTCCACTTT. Amino acid sequence: CASSSVPANSPLHF.

CDR3 loop: CASRSAAGNTIYF. The CDR3 nucleotides read TGCGCCAGCAGATCGGCGGCCGGAAACACCATATATTTT. The V and J genes are TRBV5-1 and TRBJ1-3; no definite D call. Germline V gene lookup returns CDR1 SGHRS and CDR2 YFSETQ. This CDR3 is 13 amino acids long. The ends were cut back, 5 bases at V and 4 bases at J, with 10 bases in the middle.

This clone was found once. This sequence joins TRBV7-2 and TRBJ2-2; possibly TRBD2 for D (5 bases). The germline V and J ends were trimmed by 3 bases and 4 bases, with 15 bases remaining between them. This CDR3 contains 16 residues. The germline V gene has CDR1 SGHTA and CDR2 FQGNSA. CDR3 loop: CASSFSGPLSTGELFF. The DNA for the CDR3 is TGTGCCAGCAGCTTCAGCGGCCCCCTTTCCACCGGGGAGCTGTTTTTT. The entire variable domain, with the rest obtained from reference TRBV7-2 and TRBJ2-2, is as follows: GAGVSQSPSNKVTEKGKDVELRCDPISGHTALYWYRQSLGQGLEFLIYFQGNSAPDKSGLPSDRFSAERTGGSVSTLTIQRTQQEDSAVYLCASSFSGPLSTGELFFGEGSRLTVL.

The chain carries TRBV7-8 and TRBJ1-1, with 7 bases fitting TRBD1. CDR3 size: 15 residues. Germline assignment: CDR1 SGHVS and CDR2 FQNEAQ. The V and J ends lost 2 bases and 3 bases, in that order; junction bases with no gene match: 6. In nucleotides, the CDR3 is TGTGCCAGCAGCTTACGGGCAGGGGGGTACACTGAAGCTTTCTTT. It yields the protein CASSLRAGGYTEAFF.

This sequence joins TRBV7-2 and TRBJ2-2, with a possible D match to TRBD2 (7 bases). The germline gives CDR1 SGHTA, CDR2 FQGNSA. V was cut by 5 bases and J by 6 bases, with 13 bases left in between. The CDR3 is 14 amino acids. The CDR3 region has the DNA TGTGCCAGCAGCATGGGGGGGCGCGCCGGGGAGCTGTTTTTT. Encoded protein: CASSMGGRAGELFF.

The chain carries TRBV4-1 and TRBJ2-1; TRBD1 agrees at 9 bases. V was pared by 3 bases and J by 5 bases, with 2 bases of the junction left unmatched. Germline CDR1 reads MGHRA; CDR2 reads YSYEKL. The CDR3 sequence is 14 residues long. CDR3 region: CASSQGTGNNEQFF. In DNA, the CDR3 is TGCGCCAGCAGCCAGGGGACAGGGAACAATGAGCAGTTCTTC.

The CDR3 bases are TGTGCCAGCAGCTTAGCCCGTGGGACAGGGACGAACACCGGGGAGCTGTTTTTT. It specifies CASSLARGTGTNTGELFF. The chain employs TRBV7-3 and TRBJ2-2; 9 positions match TRBD1. The trim removed 2 bases at V and 0 bases at J, leaving 7 bases unmatched. Per the germline V gene, CDR1 is SGHTA and CDR2 is FQGTGA. The CDR3 has 18 amino acids. The entire variable domain, with the rest obtained from reference TRBV7-3 and TRBJ2-2, is as follows: GAGVSQTPSNKVTEKGKYVELRCDPISGHTALYWYRQSLGQGPEFLIYFQGTGAADDSGLPNDRFFAVRPEGSVSTLKIQRTERGDSAVYLCASSLARGTGTNTGELFFGEGSRLTVL.

CDR3 region: CASSPPADGNTIYF. CDR3 coding DNA: TGTGCCAGCTCACCACCGGCGGATGGAAACACCATATATTTT. The chain uses TRBV18 and TRBJ1-3; no firm D call. CDR1 is KGHSH, CDR2 LQKENI, per germline. With 0 bases removed from V and 3 bases from J, the gap between germline ends came to 6 bases. The CDR3 sequence is 14 residues long.

The V and J genes are TRBV19 and TRBJ1-2, with D possibly TRBD1 on 5 matching bases. The germline V gene has CDR1 LNHDA and CDR2 SQIVND (reference sequence). V was cut by 4 bases and J by 4 bases, with 10 bases left in between. The CDR3 runs to 13 residues. The CDR3 reads CASSTRTFYGYTF. The CDR3 DNA sequence: TGTGCCAGTAGTACCCGGACATTCTATGGCTACACCTTC.

CDR3 region: CASSYGLSQPQHF. CDR3 coding DNA: TGTGCCAGCAGTTACGGTTTAAGTCAGCCCCAGCATTTT. The chain couples TRBV27 to TRBJ1-5; D remains ambiguous. The CDR3 is made up of 13 amino acids. The V and J ends lost 4 bases and 6 bases respectively, with 10 bases between them. Germline CDR1 and CDR2: MNHEY and SMNVEV (reference sequence).

The CDR3 DNA reads TGTGCCAGCAGCTTATTTATGCGGGGGGGCCCCGGGGAGCTGTTTTTT. Its protein is CASSLFMRGGPGELFF. The rearrangement links TRBV7-2 to TRBJ2-2, with 9 bases lining up with TRBD2. The CDR3 length is 16 residues. The germline CDR1 and CDR2 sequences are SGHTA and FQGNSA. J gave up 6 bases and V 2 bases, and 7 bases lay outside the gene matches.

This chain uses TRBV28 with TRBJ1-2, with D maybe TRBD1 (6 bases). This CDR3 is 13 amino acids long. Trimming stripped 5 bases from V and 7 bases from J, with 14 bases between. Per the germline V gene, CDR1 is MDHEN and CDR2 is SYDVKM. The CDR3, as DNA: TGTGCCAGCAGTCAGCACAGGGCCGGTGGCTACACCTTC. Translating gives CASSQHRAGGYTF.

The V and J genes are TRBV7-9 and TRBJ1-1; a weak D match, TRBD1 (6 bases). V shed 3 bases and J shed 4 bases, with 12 bases lying between them. The CDR3 runs to 14 residues. CDR1 is SEHNR and CDR2 is FQNEAQ in the germline V gene (reference sequence). The CDR3 loop is CASSLTGRGTEAFF. The CDR3 nucleotides read TGTGCCAGCAGCTTGACAGGACGTGGCACTGAAGCTTTCTTT.

The CDR3 is CASSGRSNQPQHF. The DNA for the CDR3 is TGTGCCAGCAGCGGTAGGAGCAATCAGCCCCAGCATTTT. The chain carries TRBV5-5 and TRBJ1-5; D uncertain. Germline lookup yields CDR1 SGHKS and CDR2 YYEKEE (reference sequence). The CDR3 is made up of 13 amino acids. Trimming shortened V by 4 bases and J by 1 base, and 6 bases separated the two germline ends.

V and J are TRBV7-9 and TRBJ1-5, with D uncertain. Germline V gene data show CDR1 as SEHNR and CDR2 as FQNEAQ (reference sequence). V was shortened by 5 bases and J by 2 bases, with 13 bases between the two germline ends. The CDR3 spans 15 residues. CDR3 sequence: CASSPGRFGNQPQHF. For the CDR3, the DNA is TGTGCCAGCAGCCCCGGGAGGTTCGGCAATCAGCCCCAGCATTTT.

This chain connects TRBV29-1 to TRBJ2-1; D call uncertain. Trimming left V 5 bases short and J 5 bases short, with 16 bases between. Germline CDR1 and CDR2: SQVTM and ANQGSEA. This CDR3 has 14 amino acids. The CDR3 spells CSVLAPDANNEQFF. The DNA for the CDR3 is TGCAGCGTTCTTGCTCCAGACGCTAACAATGAGCAGTTCTTC.

V gene TRBV7-9 combines with J gene TRBJ2-4; 8 bases fit TRBD1. The CDR3 contains 16 residues. Germline V gives CDR1 SEHNR, CDR2 FQNEAQ (reference sequence). J gave up 4 bases and V 3 bases, and 8 bases lay outside the gene matches. CDR3 sequence: CASSFGQGGDKNIQYF. The CDR3 DNA is TGTGCCAGCAGCTTCGGACAGGGTGGGGATAAAAACATTCAGTACTTC.